This T cell receptor beta chain was documented in a study of blood T cell repertoires in COVID-19. Study overall: PBMCs, B-cell-depleted T cells, or T cells provided the cDNA or gDNA that made up the material.

Enrollees, 18 to 89 years old, lived in approximately 24 US areas. Shortly before study entry, within 2 weeks, exposed participants had met a COVID-19 case. This clone was detected a few times. As handled by the study authors: Cell counts per sample came from amplifying reference gene primers. Some clones are missing from TCRdb's copy, which holds only in-frame ones; the method was immunoSEQ multiplex PCR. From that table come the V and J calls and clone size; the DNA was used to work out D and trimming. The sample lists some 240,000 clones, around 83% occurring once. This CDR3 contains 13 residues. The germline V and J ends were trimmed by 2 bases and 10 bases, with 11 bases remaining between them.

This TCR came from a woman aged 45-65 years who had been exposed to COVID-19. Sequenced material: PBMCs or T cells enriched from blood (not recorded which). This chain links TRBV12-3 or TRBV12-4 with TRBJ2-2; D not resolved. This CDR3 reads CASSLLEQTELFF. The CDR3 DNA sequence: TGTGCCAGCAGTTTACTGGAACAGACGGAGCTGTTTTTT.